The clone carrying this T cell receptor (beta chain) showed up just once. This sample is part of a study of blood T cell repertoires in COVID-19. Authors' data handling: Amplification of reference gene primers provided the estimated nucleated cell counts. Profiling relied on immunoSEQ multiplex PCR, and the TCRdb table lists in-frame clones only, not all of them. That table furnishes V, J and clone size, whereas the DNA furnished D and trimming. The table lists some 13,000 clones, around 78% of them singletons. Trimming shortened V by 0 bases and J by 6 bases, and 18 bases separated the two germline ends. CDR3 size: 17 residues. Germline assignment: CDR1 MGHRA and CDR2 YSYEKL.

The rearrangement joins TRBV4-1 to TRBJ2-1; possible D gene TRBD1, 8 bases. The TCR comes from a human donor in a cohort sampled during active COVID-19. Material: peripheral blood. The DNA for the CDR3 is TGCGCCAGCAGCCAAGATGACAGGGGAGGGACAGTCAATGAGCAGTTCTTC. This sequence encodes CASSQDDRGGTVNEQFF.